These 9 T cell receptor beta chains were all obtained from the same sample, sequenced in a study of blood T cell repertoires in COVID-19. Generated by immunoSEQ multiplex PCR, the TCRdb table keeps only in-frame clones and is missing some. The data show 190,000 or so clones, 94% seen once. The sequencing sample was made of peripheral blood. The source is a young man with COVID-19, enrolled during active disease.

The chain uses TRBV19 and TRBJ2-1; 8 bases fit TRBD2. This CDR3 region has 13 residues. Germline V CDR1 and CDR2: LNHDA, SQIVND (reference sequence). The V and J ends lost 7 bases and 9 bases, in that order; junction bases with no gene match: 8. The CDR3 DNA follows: TGTGCCAGTAAAGCAGACCTAGCGGGTGAGCAGTTCTTC. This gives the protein CASKADLAGEQFF.

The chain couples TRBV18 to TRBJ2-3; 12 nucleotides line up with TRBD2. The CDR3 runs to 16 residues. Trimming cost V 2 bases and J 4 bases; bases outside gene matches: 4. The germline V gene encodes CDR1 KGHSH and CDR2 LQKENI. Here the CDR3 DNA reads TGTGCCAGCTCACCAATTCCTAGCGGGGGGGCAGATACGCAGTATTTT. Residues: CASSPIPSGGADTQYF.

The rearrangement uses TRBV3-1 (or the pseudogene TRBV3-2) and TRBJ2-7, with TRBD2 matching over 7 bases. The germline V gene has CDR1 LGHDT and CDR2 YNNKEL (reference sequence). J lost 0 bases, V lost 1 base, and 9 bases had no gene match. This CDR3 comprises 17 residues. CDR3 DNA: TGTGCCAGCAGCCAAGCCCTAGCGGAAAGGAGCTCCTACGAGCAGTACTTC. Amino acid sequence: CASSQALAERSSYEQYF.

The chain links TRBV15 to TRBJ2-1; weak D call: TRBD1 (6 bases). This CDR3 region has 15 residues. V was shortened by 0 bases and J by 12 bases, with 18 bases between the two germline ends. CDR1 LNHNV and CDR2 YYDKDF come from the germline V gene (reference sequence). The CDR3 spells CATSREGTWGHGQFF. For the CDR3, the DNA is TGTGCCACCAGCAGAGAGGGGACATGGGGTCACGGGCAGTTCTTC.

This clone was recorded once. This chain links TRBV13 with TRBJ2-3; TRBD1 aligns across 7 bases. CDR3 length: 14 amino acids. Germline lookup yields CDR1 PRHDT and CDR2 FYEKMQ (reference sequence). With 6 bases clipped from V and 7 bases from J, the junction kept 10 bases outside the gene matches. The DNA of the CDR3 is TGTGCCAGCAGACCTTACGACAGGGATTATACGCAGTATTTT. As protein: CASRPYDRDYTQYF. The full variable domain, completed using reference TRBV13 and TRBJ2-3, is AAGVIQSPRHLIKEKRETATLKCYPIPRHDTVYWYQQGPGQDPQFLISFYEKMQSDKGSIPDRFSAQQFSDYHSELNMSSLELGDSALYFCASRPYDRDYTQYFGPGTRLTVL.

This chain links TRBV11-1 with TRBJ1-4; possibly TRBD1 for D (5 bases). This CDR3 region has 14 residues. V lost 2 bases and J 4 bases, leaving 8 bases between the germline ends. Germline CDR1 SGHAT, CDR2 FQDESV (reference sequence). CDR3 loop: CASSLRTSNEKLFF. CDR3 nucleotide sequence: TGTGCCAGCAGCTTACGGACAAGTAATGAAAAACTGTTTTTT.

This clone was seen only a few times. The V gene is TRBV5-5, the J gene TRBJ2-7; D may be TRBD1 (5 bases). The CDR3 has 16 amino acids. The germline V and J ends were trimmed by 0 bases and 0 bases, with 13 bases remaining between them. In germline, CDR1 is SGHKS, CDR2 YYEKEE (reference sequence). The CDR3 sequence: CASSLDWYTGSYEQYF. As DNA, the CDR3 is TGTGCCAGCAGCTTGGATTGGTACACAGGCTCCTACGAGCAGTACTTC.

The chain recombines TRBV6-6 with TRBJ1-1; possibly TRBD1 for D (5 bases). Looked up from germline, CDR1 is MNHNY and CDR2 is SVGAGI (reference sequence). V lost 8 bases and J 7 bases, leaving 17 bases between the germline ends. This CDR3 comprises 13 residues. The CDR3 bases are TGTGCCAGCGCGACCAGGGTGTCAAGTGAAGCTTTCTTT. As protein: CASATRVSSEAFF.

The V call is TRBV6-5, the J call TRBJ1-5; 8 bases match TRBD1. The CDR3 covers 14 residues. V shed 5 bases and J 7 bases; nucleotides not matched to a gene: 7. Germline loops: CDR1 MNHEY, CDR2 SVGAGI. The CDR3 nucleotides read TGTGCCAGCAGTACGACAGGGGAAGCGCAGCCCCAGCATTTT. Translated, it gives CASSTTGEAQPQHF.